This TCR beta chain appears in the sequencing data of a study of CD8+CD57+ T cells in acquired aplastic anemia (dated by TCRdb to the late 2010s). Background on the whole study: A mean of approximately 3 ug of DNA, ranging from roughly 0.19 to 27.4 ug, was extracted from sorted CD4+ and CD8+ cells. CD8+CD57+ expansion was defined as a frequency above the mean frequency observed in healthy subjects. Study-wide conclusions, independent of this receptor: Between patients and healthy controls, no significant difference in CD8+ Simpson's diversity was found (P=0.060). Twenty-nine CD8+ CDR3 sequences were found in both patients and controls but appeared to be highly expressed in patients and within the immunodominant clones of the patients.

Taken from the germline V gene, the CDR1 and CDR2 loops are MNHEY and SVGAGI. After removal of 4 bases from V and 3 bases from J, the junction retains 6 bases not matched to a gene. The CDR3 covers 16 residues, taking in both the cysteine and the phenylalanine. Only CDR3 DNA remains: 48 bases, in frame from the first base. TCR beta VDJ combination and CDR3 sequence profiling used genomic DNA as the template. TCR repertoire sequencing was run on an Illumina HiSeq 2000. The published analysis was carried out like this. Repertoire assessment relied on Simpson's diversity index, CDR3 size and DJ length profiles, and TRBV/TRBJ rearrangement plots. The most abundant DNA sequence in the deep sequencing data was taken as the immunodominant clone. CDR3 amino acid sequences were screened for sharing across subjects and were compared with published repertoires and the VDJdb database. The raw public reads went through TCRdb reprocessing: fastp at Q25, MiXCR clone calling, in-frame beta chains kept. Rows with one shared CDR3 protein collapse into an entry with the most common genes and DNA. None of the V and J calls come from the authors' own analysis; TCRdb made them. Here the sample has about 470,000 distinct CDR3 sequences; less than 35% occur a single time. The ten largest account for approximately 0.82% of the sample.

This clonotype was counted only a few times. Its recognized antigen is unknown. Base-call qualities are not available, and no considerably larger clone is one nucleotide away. Expansion of CD8+CD57+ cells had been shown by flow cytometry in the patients chosen for sequencing. Every patient had severe acquired aplastic anemia, diagnosed using the International Study of Aplastic Anemia and Agranulocytosis and Camitta criteria. At the time blood was sampled, none of the patients had received any therapy. In the study, sorted CD4+ and CD8+ blood T cells from patients with severe aplastic anemia and from healthy subjects underwent deep sequencing of TCR repertoires. Patients were enrolled under clinicaltrials.gov protocols 00001620, 01623167, 00001397, 00071045, 00081523 and 00961064 in the USA. Ficoll-Paque density gradient centrifugation was used to isolate peripheral blood mononuclear cells. CD4+ and CD8+ T cells were sorted by FACS or magnetic beads before DNA extraction.

The origin of this receptor is a human donor with aplastic anemia. The specimen sequenced was sorted CD4+, CD8+, or CD8+CD57+ T cells (not recorded which) from PBMCs. The rearrangement combines TRBV6-5 with TRBJ2-6, with 7 junctional bases fitting TRBD1. At the DNA level, the sequence is TGTGCCAGCAGTTTCTACAGGGGAGATGGGGCCAACGTCCTGACTTTC. This sequence encodes CASSFYRGDGANVLTF.